The 23 T cell receptor beta chains reported below all come from one sample, sequenced in a study of response to subunit inactivated influenza vaccine. From the RT-PCR reads, TCRdb called clonotypes with MiXCR, one entry per CDR3 protein. The sample holds 560,000 or so distinct CDR3 sequences; 7.5% to 8.5% are singletons and the top ten take roughly 13%. The sample consisted of PBMCs from blood, taken 23 to 25 months after vaccination. The source of these receptors is a man in his fifties or sixties who received an inactivated influenza vaccine.

This clonotype was counted only a few times. The V and J genes are TRBV5-1 and TRBJ2-7; D perhaps matches TRBD2 (5 bases). V shed 0 bases and J shed 0 bases, with 10 bases lying between them. The CDR3 loop spans 15 amino acids. Looked up from germline, CDR1 is SGHRS and CDR2 is YFSETQ. CDR3 DNA: TGCGCCAGCAGCTTGGCCGGGGTCGGCTCCTACGAGCAGTACTTC. Its protein product is CASSLAGVGSYEQYF.

V and J are TRBV12-3 or TRBV12-4 and TRBJ2-7, with 9 positions matching TRBD1. The CDR3 sequence is 14 residues long. The junction had 4 bases not matched to a gene; V was cut back by 1 base and J by 6 bases. DNA of the CDR3: TGTGCCAGCAGTTTAGTTTTGACAGGGGGCGAGCAGTACTTC. Protein product: CASSLVLTGGEQYF.

A few counts support this clonotype. V is TRBV7-2 and J is TRBJ2-2; 11 bases match TRBD2. CDR1 is SGHTA, CDR2 FQGNSA, per germline. The ends lost 10 bases at V and 6 bases at J; junction bases unmatched: 10. The CDR3 consists of 15 residues. The CDR3 DNA is TGTGCCACCCCCCCTAGCGGGAGGAGAGCCGGGGAGCTGTTTTTT. Amino acid sequence: CATPPSGRRAGELFF.

This clonotype was seen more than once but under ten times. The rearrangement joins TRBV5-1 to TRBJ2-1, with TRBD1 identical over 7 bases. This CDR3 region has 14 residues. CDR1 and CDR2 (germline): SGHRS, YFSETQ. V shed 0 bases, J shed 6 bases, and the junction held 3 bases outside the gene matches. Here the CDR3 DNA reads TGCGCCAGCAGCTTGGCACAGGGGCCCAATGAGCAGTTCTTC. Translating it yields CASSLAQGPNEQFF.

As concerns this clonotype: A read error is possible here, since a much larger clone lies one base away. This chain connects TRBV3-1 to TRBJ2-5; TRBD1 matches 7 bases. The CDR3 has 15 amino acids. From germline, CDR1 is LGHDT and CDR2 YNNKEL (reference sequence). Unmatched junction bases numbered 8, after V lost 3 bases and J lost 4 bases. This CDR3 reads CASSQGQWVGETQYF. In DNA form, the CDR3 reads TGTGCCAGCAGCCAGGGACAGTGGGTGGGAGAGACCCAGTACTTC.

The chain employs TRBV27 and TRBJ2-7; D gene uncertain. Trimming removed 3 bases from V and 4 bases from J, with 16 bases in between. Germline assignment: CDR1 MNHEY and CDR2 SMNVEV (reference sequence). The CDR3 runs to 15 residues. This chain's CDR3 is CASSLGRTLTYEQYF. The CDR3 DNA reads TGTGCCAGCAGTTTGGGCAGGACCCTAACTTACGAGCAGTACTTC.

This clonotype was detected a few times. The rearrangement joins TRBV20-1 to TRBJ2-7; TRBD1 aligns across 7 bases. The CDR3 has 13 residues. Germline loops: CDR1 DFQATT, CDR2 SNEGSKA (reference sequence). V dropped 2 bases and J dropped 3; count of bases not matched to a gene: 4. CDR3 amino acids: CSARRDRNYEQYF. The CDR3 nucleotides are TGCAGTGCTAGAAGGGACAGAAACTACGAGCAGTACTTC.

The chain has TRBV6-1 and TRBJ2-7; 7 nucleotides agree with TRBD2. After removal of 1 base from V and 4 bases from J, the junction contained 4 bases not matched to a gene. The germline CDR1 and CDR2 sequences are MNHNS and SASEGT. CDR3 size: 14 residues. The CDR3, as DNA: TGTGCCAGCAGTGAAGGGCCAGCGGGGTACGAGCAGTACTTC. Encoded protein: CASSEGPAGYEQYF.

CDR3 nucleotide sequence: TGTGCCAGCACCCTTTCCCAAATTTCTATCGGGGAGCTGTTTTTT. Amino acid sequence: CASTLSQISIGELFF. The genes are TRBV12-3 or TRBV12-4 and TRBJ2-2; D remains ambiguous. Trimming shortened V by 7 bases and J by 7 bases, and 19 bases separated the two germline ends. This CDR3 region has 15 residues.

The chain has TRBV5-1 and TRBJ2-1, with 9 positions matching TRBD2. Germline CDR1 is SGHRS and CDR2 is YFSETQ. After removal of 4 bases from V and 8 bases from J, the junction contained 13 bases not matched to a gene. This CDR3 comprises 16 residues. CDR3 region: CASSLGGAGGYHEQFF. CDR3 DNA sequence: TGCGCCAGCAGCCTAGGAGGTGCGGGGGGGTACCATGAGCAGTTCTTC.

This clonotype has ten or more counts. The CDR3: CASSLFPGETQYF. The CDR3 DNA reads as TGCGCCAGCAGCTTGTTCCCCGGGGAGACCCAGTACTTC. The J gene is TRBJ2-5, the V gene TRBV5-1; D is uncertain. The V gene lost 1 base and the J gene lost 5 bases, with 9 bases spanning the gap. The CDR3 sequence is 13 residues long. CDR1 SGHRS and CDR2 YFSETQ come from the germline V gene.

This clonotype was picked up a small number of times. The chain couples TRBV5-1 to TRBJ2-6, with D possibly matching TRBD1 (5 bases). The CDR3 loop spans 16 amino acids. CDR1 is SGHRS, CDR2 YFSETQ, per germline. V was clipped by 1 base and J by 4 bases, with 12 bases between them. In DNA form, the CDR3 reads TGCGCCAGCAGCTTGTGGCAGGGTGCCGGGGCCAACGTCCTGACTTTC. Translated: CASSLWQGAGANVLTF.

This clonotype was recorded a few times. V is TRBV5-1 and J is TRBJ2-3, with D possibly being TRBD2 (6 bases). In germline, CDR1 is SGHRS, CDR2 YFSETQ. The CDR3 length is 15 residues. Trimming took off 0 bases at V and 2 bases at J, with 10 bases between the two ends. The CDR3 nucleotides read TGCGCCAGCAGCTTGGTCGGGACTTACACAGATACGCAGTATTTT. Residues: CASSLVGTYTDTQYF.

This sequence joins TRBV30 and TRBJ2-5; D might be TRBD2 (6 bases). Germline V gene sequence: CDR1 GTSNPN, CDR2 SVGIG (reference sequence). Between the trimmed V and J ends, which lost 4 bases and 2 bases, there was a span of 17 bases. The CDR3 covers 15 residues. CDR3 loop: CAWNSFGLQQETQYF. CDR3 DNA sequence: TGTGCCTGGAACAGTTTTGGACTACAACAAGAGACCCAGTACTTC.

The chain combines TRBV5-5 with TRBJ2-7; D unclear. CDR3 size: 14 residues. V dropped 2 bases and J dropped 0 bases, with 9 bases sitting between them. The germline V gene encodes CDR1 SGHKS and CDR2 YYEKEE (reference sequence). CDR3 region: CASSFASYSYEQYF. Written as DNA, the CDR3 is TGTGCCAGCAGCTTCGCCAGTTACTCCTACGAGCAGTACTTC.

Ten or more counts support this clonotype. The chain couples TRBV7-2 to TRBJ2-7; D gene uncertain. The CDR3 covers 13 residues. The V and J ends lost 4 bases and 2 bases respectively, with 9 bases between them. From germline, CDR1 is SGHTA and CDR2 FQGNSA. DNA for the CDR3: TGTGCCAGCAGCTCGGTTAACACCTACGAGCAGTACTTC. Residues: CASSSVNTYEQYF.

This clonotype occurred many times. The chain uses TRBV6-6 and TRBJ1-3; tentatively, D is TRBD1 (5 bases). The CDR3 is made up of 13 amino acids. V was pared by 4 bases and J by 2 bases, with 6 bases between. CDR1 MNHNY and CDR2 SVGAGI come from the germline V gene (reference sequence). In DNA, the CDR3 is TGTGCCAGCAGTTGGACAACTGGAAACACCATATATTTT. Amino acids: CASSWTTGNTIYF.

This clonotype was detected a few times. The chain recombines TRBV3-1 with TRBJ2-1; unclear D gene. The V gene's germline CDR1 is LGHDT and CDR2 YNNKEL (reference sequence). The CDR3 totals 13 residues. Between the trimmed V and J ends, which lost 0 bases and 15 bases, there was a span of 15 bases. CDR3 nucleotide sequence: TGTGCCAGCAGCCAAGATGCAGGCAGCCACCTGTTCTTC. Amino acids: CASSQDAGSHLFF.

The sample holds a few counts of this clonotype. This sequence joins TRBV2 and TRBJ1-5; D possibly corresponds to TRBD1 (5 bases). The V end lost 8 bases, the J end lost 6 bases, and 14 bases lay between the germline ends. Germline CDR1 SNHLY, CDR2 FYNNEI. The length of the CDR3 is 13 residues. CDR3 DNA: TGTGCCAGCGGGGGTCAGGGCGGTCAGCCCCAGCATTTT. This gives the protein CASGGQGGQPQHF.

V usage is TRBV6-1 and J usage is TRBJ2-3; D is unclear. Between the trimmed V and J ends, which lost 1 base and 2 bases, there was a span of 7 bases. Germline V gene sequence: CDR1 MNHNS, CDR2 SASEGT. The CDR3 runs to 14 residues. As DNA, the CDR3 is TGTGCCAGCAGTGAAGTACGTGACACAGATACGCAGTATTTT. Its protein is CASSEVRDTDTQYF.

This sequence joins TRBV2 and TRBJ1-4; 8 bases match TRBD1. Trimming cost V 9 bases and J 8 bases; bases outside gene matches: 11. The CDR3 has 14 residues. CDR1 and CDR2 (germline): SNHLY, FYNNEI. CDR3 DNA sequence: TGTGCCAGTGGGGACAGGAGCAACGGGGAAAAACTGTTTTTT. Translation gives CASGDRSNGEKLFF. Combining the CDR3 with reference TRBV2 and TRBJ1-4 gives the whole variable domain EPEVTQTPSHQVTQMGQEVILRCVPISNHLYFYWYRQILGQKVEFLVSFYNNEISEKSEIFDDQFSVERPDGSNFTLKIRSTKLEDSAMYFCASGDRSNGEKLFFGSGTQLSVL.

A few counts support this clonotype. This sequence joins TRBV6-5 and TRBJ2-3; D unresolved. Trimming pared 9 bases from V and 4 bases from J, leaving 5 bases between. The CDR3 is 10 amino acids. Germline CDR1 MNHEY, CDR2 SVGAGI. The CDR3: CASGADTQYF. The CDR3 DNA reads as TGTGCCAGTGGAGCAGATACGCAGTATTTT.

This clonotype was recorded many times. This sequence joins TRBV28 and TRBJ1-1; D may be TRBD1 (6 bases). CDR1 is MDHEN and CDR2 is SYDVKM in the germline V gene. The CDR3 has 14 amino acids. V was cut by 7 bases and J by 4 bases, with 16 bases left in between. CDR3 DNA sequence: TGTGCCAGCACCGGGACACGGGAGGCCACTGAAGCTTTCTTT. Protein product: CASTGTREATEAFF.